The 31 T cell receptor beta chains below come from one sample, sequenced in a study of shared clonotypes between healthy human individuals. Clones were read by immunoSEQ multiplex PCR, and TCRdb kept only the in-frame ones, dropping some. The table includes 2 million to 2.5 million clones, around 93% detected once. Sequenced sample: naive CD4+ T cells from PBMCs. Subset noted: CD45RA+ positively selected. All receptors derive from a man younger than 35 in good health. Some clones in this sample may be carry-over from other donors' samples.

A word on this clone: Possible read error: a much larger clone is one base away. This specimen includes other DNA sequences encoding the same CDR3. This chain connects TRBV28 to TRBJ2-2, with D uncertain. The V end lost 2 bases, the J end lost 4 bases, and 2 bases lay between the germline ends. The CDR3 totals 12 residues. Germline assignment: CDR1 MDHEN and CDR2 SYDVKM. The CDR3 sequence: CASSLITGELFF. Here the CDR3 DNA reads TGTGCCAGCAGTTTAATCACCGGGGAGCTGTTTTTT.

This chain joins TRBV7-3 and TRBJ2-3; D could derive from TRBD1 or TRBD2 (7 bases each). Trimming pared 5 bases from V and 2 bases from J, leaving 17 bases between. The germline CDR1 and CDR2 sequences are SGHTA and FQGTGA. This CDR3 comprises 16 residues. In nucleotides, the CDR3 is TGTGCCAGCAGCCCCCCCAGGGGGGGGGCCACAGATACGCAGTATTTT. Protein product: CASSPPRGGATDTQYF.

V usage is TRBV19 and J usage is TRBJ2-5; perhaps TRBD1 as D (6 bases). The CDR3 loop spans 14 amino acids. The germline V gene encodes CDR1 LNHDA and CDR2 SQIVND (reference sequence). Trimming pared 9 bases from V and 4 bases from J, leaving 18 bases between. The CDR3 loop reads CASSPQGRRETQYF. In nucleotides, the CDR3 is TGTGCCAGCTCGCCACAGGGTAGAAGAGAGACCCAGTACTTC.

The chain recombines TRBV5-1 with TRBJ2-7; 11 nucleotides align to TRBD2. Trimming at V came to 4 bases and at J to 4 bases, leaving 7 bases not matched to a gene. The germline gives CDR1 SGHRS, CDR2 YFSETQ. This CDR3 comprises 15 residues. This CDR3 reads CASSLLAGAPYEQYF. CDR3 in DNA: TGCGCCAGCAGCCTACTAGCGGGAGCCCCTTACGAGCAGTACTTC.

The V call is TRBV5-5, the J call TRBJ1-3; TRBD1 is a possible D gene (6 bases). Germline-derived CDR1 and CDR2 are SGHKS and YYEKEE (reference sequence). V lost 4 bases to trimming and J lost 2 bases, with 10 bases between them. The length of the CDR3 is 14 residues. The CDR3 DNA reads TGTGCCAGCAGCCAAGGGGGTCCTGGAAACACCATATATTTT. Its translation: CASSQGGPGNTIYF.

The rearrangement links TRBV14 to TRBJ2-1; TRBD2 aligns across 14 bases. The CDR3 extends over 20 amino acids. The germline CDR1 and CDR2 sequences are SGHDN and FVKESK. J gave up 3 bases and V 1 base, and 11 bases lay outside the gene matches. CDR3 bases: TGTGCCAGCAGCCAAGGGACTAGCGGGAGGCCTCCGAAAGACTACAATGAGCAGTTCTTC. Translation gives CASSQGTSGRPPKDYNEQFF.

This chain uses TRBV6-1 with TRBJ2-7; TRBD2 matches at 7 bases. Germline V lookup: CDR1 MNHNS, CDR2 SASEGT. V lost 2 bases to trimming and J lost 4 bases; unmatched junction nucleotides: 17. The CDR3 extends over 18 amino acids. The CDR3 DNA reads TGTGCCAGCAGTGAAATGTGGGTTAGGCGGGAGAGGTCGTACGAGCAGTACTTC. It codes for CASSEMWVRRERSYEQYF.

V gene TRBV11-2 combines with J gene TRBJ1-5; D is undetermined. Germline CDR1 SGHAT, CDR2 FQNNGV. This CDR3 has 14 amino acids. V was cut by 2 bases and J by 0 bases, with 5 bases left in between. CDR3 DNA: TGTGCCAGCAGCTTAAGAGATAGCAATCAGCCCCAGCATTTT. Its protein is CASSLRDSNQPQHF. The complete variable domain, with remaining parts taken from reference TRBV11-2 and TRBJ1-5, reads EAGVAQSPRYKIIEKRQSVAFWCNPISGHATLYWYQQILGQGPKLLIQFQNNGVVDDSQLPKDRFSAERLKGVDSTLKIQPAKLEDSAVYLCASSLRDSNQPQHFGDGTRLSIL.

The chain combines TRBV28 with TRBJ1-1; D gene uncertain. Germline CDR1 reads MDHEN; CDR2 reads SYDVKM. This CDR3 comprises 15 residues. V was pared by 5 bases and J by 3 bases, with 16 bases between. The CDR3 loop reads CASSDLLSRDTEAFF. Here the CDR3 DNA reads TGTGCCAGCAGTGATCTTTTGTCCCGGGACACTGAAGCTTTCTTT. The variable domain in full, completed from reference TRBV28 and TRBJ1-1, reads DVKVTQSSRYLVKRTGEKVFLECVQDMDHENMFWYRQDPGLGLRLIYFSYDVKMKEKGDIPEGYSVSREKKERFSLILESASTNQTSMYLCASSDLLSRDTEAFFGQGTRLTVV.

The CDR3 nucleotides are TGCGCCAGCAGCCAAGATCGAAGCCCGGGGTATGAGCAGTACTTC. This codes for CASSQDRSPGYEQYF. The chain uses TRBV4-1 and TRBJ2-5; possibly TRBD2 for D (5 bases). Trimming cost V 0 bases and J 11 bases, with 19 bases left between them. The CDR3 totals 15 residues. Looked up from germline, CDR1 is MGHRA and CDR2 is YSYEKL.

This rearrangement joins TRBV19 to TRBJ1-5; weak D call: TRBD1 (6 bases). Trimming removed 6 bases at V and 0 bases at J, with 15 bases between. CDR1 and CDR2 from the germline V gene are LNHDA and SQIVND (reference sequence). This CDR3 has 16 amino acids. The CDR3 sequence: CASRKGGTDSNQPQHF. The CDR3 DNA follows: TGTGCCAGTAGAAAGGGGGGAACCGATAGCAATCAGCCCCAGCATTTT.

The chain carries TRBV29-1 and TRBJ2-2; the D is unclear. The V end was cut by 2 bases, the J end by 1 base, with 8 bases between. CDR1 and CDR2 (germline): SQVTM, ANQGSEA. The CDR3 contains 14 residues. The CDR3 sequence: CSVELDRNTGELFF. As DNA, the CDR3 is TGCAGCGTTGAATTGGACCGGAACACCGGGGAGCTGTTTTTT.

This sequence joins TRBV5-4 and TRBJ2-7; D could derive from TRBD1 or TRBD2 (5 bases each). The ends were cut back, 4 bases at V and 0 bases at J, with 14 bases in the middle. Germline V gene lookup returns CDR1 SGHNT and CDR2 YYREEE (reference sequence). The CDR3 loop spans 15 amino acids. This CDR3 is CASSIHPGTSYEQYF. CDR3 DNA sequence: TGTGCCAGCAGCATCCATCCAGGGACCTCCTACGAGCAGTACTTC.

The CDR3 reads CASSLSSGWYNEQFF. CDR3 DNA: TGCGCCAGCAGCTTGAGTAGCGGGTGGTACAATGAGCAGTTCTTC. The chain employs TRBV5-1 and TRBJ2-1, with 7 bases fitting TRBD2. This CDR3 has 15 residues. V shed 1 base, J shed 4 bases, and the junction held 5 bases outside the gene matches. Germline assignment: CDR1 SGHRS and CDR2 YFSETQ.

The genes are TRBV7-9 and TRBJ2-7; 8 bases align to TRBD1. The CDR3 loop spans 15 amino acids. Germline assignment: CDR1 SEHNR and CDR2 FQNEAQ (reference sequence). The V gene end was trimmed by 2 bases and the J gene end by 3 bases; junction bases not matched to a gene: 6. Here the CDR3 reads CASSLRDRGFYEQYF. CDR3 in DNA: TGTGCCAGCAGCTTAAGAGACAGGGGATTCTACGAGCAGTACTTC.

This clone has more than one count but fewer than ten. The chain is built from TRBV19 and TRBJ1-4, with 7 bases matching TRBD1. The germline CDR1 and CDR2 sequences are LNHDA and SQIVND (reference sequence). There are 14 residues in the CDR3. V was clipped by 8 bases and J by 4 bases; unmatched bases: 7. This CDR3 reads CASAQQGINEKLFF. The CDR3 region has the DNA TGTGCCAGTGCGCAACAGGGGATTAATGAAAAACTGTTTTTT.

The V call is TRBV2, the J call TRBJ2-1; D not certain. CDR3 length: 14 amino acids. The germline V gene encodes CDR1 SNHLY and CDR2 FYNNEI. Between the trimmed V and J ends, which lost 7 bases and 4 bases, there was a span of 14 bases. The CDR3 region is CASIGRRQYNEQFF. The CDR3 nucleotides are TGTGCCAGCATAGGGCGACGTCAATACAATGAGCAGTTCTTC.

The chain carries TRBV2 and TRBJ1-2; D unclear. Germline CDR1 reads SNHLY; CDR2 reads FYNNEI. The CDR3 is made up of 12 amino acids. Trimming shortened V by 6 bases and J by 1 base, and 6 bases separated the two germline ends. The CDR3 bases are TGTGCCAGCAGCGGGGATAACTATGGCTACACCTTC. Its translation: CASSGDNYGYTF.

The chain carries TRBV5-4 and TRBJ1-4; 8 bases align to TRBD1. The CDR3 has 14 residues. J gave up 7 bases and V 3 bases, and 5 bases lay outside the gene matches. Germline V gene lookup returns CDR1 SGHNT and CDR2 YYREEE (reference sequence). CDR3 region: CASSSGTGVEKLFF. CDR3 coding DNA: TGTGCCAGCAGCTCCGGGACAGGCGTTGAAAAACTGTTTTTT. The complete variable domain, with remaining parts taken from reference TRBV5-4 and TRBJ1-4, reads ETGVTQSPTHLIKTRGQQVTLRCSSQSGHNTVSWYQQALGQGPQFIFQYYREEENGRGNFPPRFSGLQFPNYSSELNVNALELDDSALYLCASSSGTGVEKLFFGSGTQLSVL.

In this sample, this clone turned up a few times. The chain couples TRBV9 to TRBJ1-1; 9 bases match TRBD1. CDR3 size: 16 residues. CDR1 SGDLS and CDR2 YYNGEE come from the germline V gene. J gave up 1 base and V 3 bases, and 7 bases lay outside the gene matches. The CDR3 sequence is CASSGGGQGKNTEAFF. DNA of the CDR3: TGTGCCAGCAGCGGGGGAGGACAGGGGAAGAACACTGAAGCTTTCTTT.

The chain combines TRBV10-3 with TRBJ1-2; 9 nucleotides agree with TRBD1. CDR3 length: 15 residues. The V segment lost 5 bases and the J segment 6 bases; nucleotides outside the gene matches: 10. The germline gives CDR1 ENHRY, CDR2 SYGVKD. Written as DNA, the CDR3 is TGTGCCATCAGTAGTCCCGGGACAGGGTCTAATGGCTACACCTTC. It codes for CAISSPGTGSNGYTF.

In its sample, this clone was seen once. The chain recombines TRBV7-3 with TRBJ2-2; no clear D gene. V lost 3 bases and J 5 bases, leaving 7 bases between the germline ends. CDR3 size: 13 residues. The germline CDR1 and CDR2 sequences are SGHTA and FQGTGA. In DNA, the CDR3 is TGTGCCAGCAGCTTTGCGGCTACCGGGGAGCTGTTTTTT. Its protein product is CASSFAATGELFF.

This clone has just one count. CDR3 amino acids: CASSPPSTTGELFF. The CDR3, as DNA: TGTGCCAGCTCACCACCGTCGACCACCGGGGAGCTGTTTTTT. The chain employs TRBV18 and TRBJ2-2; D call uncertain. Germline CDR1 is KGHSH and CDR2 is LQKENI. The CDR3 covers 14 residues. V was pared by 0 bases and J by 4 bases, with 6 bases between.

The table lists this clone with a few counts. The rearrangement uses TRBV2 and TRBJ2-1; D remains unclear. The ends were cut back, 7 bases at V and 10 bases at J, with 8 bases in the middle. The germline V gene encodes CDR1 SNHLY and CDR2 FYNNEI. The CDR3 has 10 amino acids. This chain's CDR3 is CASKVGEQFF. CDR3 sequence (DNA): TGTGCCAGCAAGGTGGGGGAGCAGTTCTTC. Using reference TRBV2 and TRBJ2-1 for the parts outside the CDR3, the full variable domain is EPEVTQTPSHQVTQMGQEVILRCVPISNHLYFYWYRQILGQKVEFLVSFYNNEISEKSEIFDDQFSVERPDGSNFTLKIRSTKLEDSAMYFCASKVGEQFFGPGTRLTVL.

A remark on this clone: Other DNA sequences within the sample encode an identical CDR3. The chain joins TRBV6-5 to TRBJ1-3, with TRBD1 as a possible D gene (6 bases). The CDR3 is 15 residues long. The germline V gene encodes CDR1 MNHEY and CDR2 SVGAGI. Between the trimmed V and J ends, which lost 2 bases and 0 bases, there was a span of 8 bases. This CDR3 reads CASSYGGLSGNTIYF. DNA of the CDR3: TGTGCCAGCAGTTACGGGGGCCTCTCTGGAAACACCATATATTTT.

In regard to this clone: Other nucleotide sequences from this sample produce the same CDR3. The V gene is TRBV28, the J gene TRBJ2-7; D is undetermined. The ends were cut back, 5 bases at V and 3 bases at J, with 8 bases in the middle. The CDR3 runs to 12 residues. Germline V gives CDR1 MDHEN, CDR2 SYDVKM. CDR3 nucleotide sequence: TGTGCCAGCAGTCCACGAATCTACGAGCAGTACTTC. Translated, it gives CASSPRIYEQYF.

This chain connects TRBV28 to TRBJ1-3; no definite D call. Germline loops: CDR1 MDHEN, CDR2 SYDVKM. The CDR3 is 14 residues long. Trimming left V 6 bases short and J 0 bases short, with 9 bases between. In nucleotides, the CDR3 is TGTGCCAGCAGGGACGCAGTCTCTGGAAACACCATATATTTT. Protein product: CASRDAVSGNTIYF.

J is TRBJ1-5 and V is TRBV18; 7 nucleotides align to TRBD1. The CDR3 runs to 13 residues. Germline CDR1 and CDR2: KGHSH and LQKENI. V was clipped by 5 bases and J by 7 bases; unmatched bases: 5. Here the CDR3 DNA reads TGTGCCAGCTCATCGACAGGGATACAGCCCCAGCATTTT. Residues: CASSSTGIQPQHF. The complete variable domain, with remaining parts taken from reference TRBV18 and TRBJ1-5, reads NAGVMQNPRHLVRRRGQEARLRCSPMKGHSHVYWYRQLPEEGLKFMVYLQKENIIDESGMPKERFSAEFPKEGPSILRIQQVVRGDSAAYFCASSSTGIQPQHFGDGTRLSIL.

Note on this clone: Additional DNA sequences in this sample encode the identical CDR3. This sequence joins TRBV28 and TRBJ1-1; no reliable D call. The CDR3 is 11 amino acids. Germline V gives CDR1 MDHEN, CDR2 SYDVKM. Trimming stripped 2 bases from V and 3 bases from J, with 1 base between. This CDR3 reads CASSLDTEAFF. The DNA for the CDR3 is TGTGCCAGCAGTTTAGACACTGAAGCTTTCTTT.

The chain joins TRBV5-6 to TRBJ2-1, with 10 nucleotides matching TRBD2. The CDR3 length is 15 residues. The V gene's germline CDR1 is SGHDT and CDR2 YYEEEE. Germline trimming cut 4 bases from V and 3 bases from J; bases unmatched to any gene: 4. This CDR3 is CASSPSSGSYNEQFF. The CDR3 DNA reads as TGTGCCAGCAGCCCCTCTAGCGGGAGCTACAATGAGCAGTTCTTC. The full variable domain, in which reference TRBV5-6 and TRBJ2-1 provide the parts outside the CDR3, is DAGVTQSPTHLIKTRGQQVTLRCSPKSGHDTVSWYQQALGQGPQFIFQYYEEEERQRGNFPDRFSGHQFPNYSSELNVNALLLGDSALYLCASSPSSGSYNEQFFGPGTRLTVL.

The CDR3 nucleotides are TGCAGCGTAGTTAGCGGGGCGAACACCGGGGAGCTGTTTTTT. Its protein is CSVVSGANTGELFF. This rearrangement joins TRBV29-1 to TRBJ2-2; the match to TRBD2 covers 8 bases. The CDR3 has 14 residues. With 6 bases clipped from V and 0 bases from J, the junction kept 3 bases outside the gene matches. CDR1 and CDR2 (germline): SQVTM, ANQGSEA.